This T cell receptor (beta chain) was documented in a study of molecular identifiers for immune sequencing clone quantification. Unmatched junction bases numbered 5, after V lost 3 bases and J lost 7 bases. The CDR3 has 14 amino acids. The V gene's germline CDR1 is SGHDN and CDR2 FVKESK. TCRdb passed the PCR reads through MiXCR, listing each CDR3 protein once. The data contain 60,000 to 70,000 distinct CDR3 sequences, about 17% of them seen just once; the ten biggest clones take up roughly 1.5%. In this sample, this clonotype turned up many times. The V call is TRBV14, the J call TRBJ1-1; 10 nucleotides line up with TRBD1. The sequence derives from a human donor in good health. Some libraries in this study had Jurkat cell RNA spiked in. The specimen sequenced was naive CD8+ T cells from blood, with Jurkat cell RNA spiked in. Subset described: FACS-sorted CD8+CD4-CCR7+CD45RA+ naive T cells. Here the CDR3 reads CASSHAGQGVEAFF. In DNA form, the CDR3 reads TGTGCCAGCAGCCATGCTGGACAGGGGGTTGAAGCTTTCTTT.